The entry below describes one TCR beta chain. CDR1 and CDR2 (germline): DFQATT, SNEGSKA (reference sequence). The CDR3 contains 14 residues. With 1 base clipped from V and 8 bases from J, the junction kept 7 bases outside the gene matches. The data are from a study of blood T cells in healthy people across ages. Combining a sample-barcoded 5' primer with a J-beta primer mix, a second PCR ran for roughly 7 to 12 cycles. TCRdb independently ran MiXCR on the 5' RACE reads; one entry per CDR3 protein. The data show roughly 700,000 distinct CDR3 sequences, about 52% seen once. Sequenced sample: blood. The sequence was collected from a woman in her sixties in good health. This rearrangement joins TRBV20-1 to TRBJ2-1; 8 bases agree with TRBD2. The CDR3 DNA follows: TGCAGTGCTAGAGGGGCTAGCGGGTTCGATGAGCAGTTCTTC. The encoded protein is CSARGASGFDEQFF.